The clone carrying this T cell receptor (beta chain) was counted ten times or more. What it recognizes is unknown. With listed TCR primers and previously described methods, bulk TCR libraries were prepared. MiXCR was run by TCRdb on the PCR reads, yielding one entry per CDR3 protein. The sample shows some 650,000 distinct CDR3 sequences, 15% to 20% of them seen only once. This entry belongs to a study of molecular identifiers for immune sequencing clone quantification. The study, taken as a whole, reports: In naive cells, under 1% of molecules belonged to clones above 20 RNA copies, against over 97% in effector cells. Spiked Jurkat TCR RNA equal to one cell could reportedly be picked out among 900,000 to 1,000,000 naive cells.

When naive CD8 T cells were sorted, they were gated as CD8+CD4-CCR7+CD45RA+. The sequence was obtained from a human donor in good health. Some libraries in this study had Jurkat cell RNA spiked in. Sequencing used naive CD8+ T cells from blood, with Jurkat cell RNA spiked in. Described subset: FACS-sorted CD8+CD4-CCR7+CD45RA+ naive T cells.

CDR3 region: CASSSGQGAPYEQYF. The CDR3 nucleotides are TGTGCCAGCAGCTCGGGACAGGGGGCGCCATACGAGCAGTACTTC. The chain couples TRBV7-3 to TRBJ2-7, with TRBD1 matching 12 bases. Germline-derived CDR1 and CDR2 are SGHTA and FQGTGA. Trimming cost V 4 bases and J 4 bases; bases outside gene matches: 5. CDR3 length equals 15 residues.